The next 9 T cell receptor beta chains were all read from a single sample in a study of cytomegalovirus exposure and HLA in healthy donors. Here immunoSEQ multiplex PCR was the method, and the copy in TCRdb shows in-frame clones only, minus some. The data contain 100,000 to 150,000 clones, roughly 90% of them singletons. The sample taken for sequencing was PBMCs. These TCRs come from a man aged 25 to 40 in good health and CMV-seronegative.

This sequence joins TRBV15 and TRBJ2-7; 7 positions match TRBD2. Germline loops: CDR1 LNHNV, CDR2 YYDKDF (reference sequence). The CDR3 sequence is 16 residues long. V gave up 1 base and J gave up 0 bases; unmatched junction bases: 6. CDR3 loop: CATSRAWREPSYEQYF. CDR3 nucleotides: TGTGCCACCAGCAGAGCTTGGCGGGAGCCCTCCTACGAGCAGTACTTC. Together with reference TRBV15 and TRBJ2-7, the CDR3 gives the full variable domain: DAMVIQNPRYQVTQFGKPVTLSCSQTLNHNVMYWYQQKSSQAPKLLFHYYDKDFNNEADTPDNFQSRRPNTSFCFLDIRSPGLGDTAMYLCATSRAWREPSYEQYFGPGTRLTVT.

This chain joins TRBV6-5 and TRBJ2-3; the match to TRBD1 covers 9 bases. Germline V gene data show CDR1 as MNHEY and CDR2 as SVGAGI. The CDR3 contains 16 residues. V lost 4 bases to trimming and J lost 0 bases; unmatched junction nucleotides: 5. The CDR3 DNA is TGTGCCAGCAGTTTACAGGGGGCAATTAGCACAGATACGCAGTATTTT. Translation: CASSLQGAISTDTQYF.

This chain uses TRBV19 with TRBJ1-5; possibly TRBD1 for D (5 bases). The CDR3 is 18 residues long. The V end was cut by 5 bases, the J end by 2 bases, with 22 bases between. Germline V CDR1 and CDR2: LNHDA, SQIVND (reference sequence). The CDR3 DNA follows: TGTGCCAGTAGTGGCGCAGGGAATAGGTTGAGTGGCAATCAGCCCCAGCATTTT. Amino acids: CASSGAGNRLSGNQPQHF.

The rearrangement uses TRBV9 and TRBJ2-3; 7 positions match TRBD1. From germline, CDR1 is SGDLS and CDR2 YYNGEE. The junction had 9 bases not matched to a gene; V was cut back by 3 bases and J by 5 bases. The CDR3 has 15 residues. The CDR3 DNA follows: TGTGCCAGCAGCGCGTATACAGGGGAAAGAGATACGCAGTATTTT. Translating gives CASSAYTGERDTQYF.

The V call is TRBV18, the J call TRBJ1-5; D remains ambiguous. This CDR3 comprises 13 residues. Trimming took 4 bases from V and 4 from J, leaving 8 bases between them. Germline V gene sequence: CDR1 KGHSH, CDR2 LQKENI. CDR3 nucleotide sequence: TGTGCCAGCTCACGCTCAGTGAATCAGCCCCAGCATTTT. Translated, it gives CASSRSVNQPQHF.

The V call is TRBV9, the J call TRBJ2-1, with D possibly TRBD1 on 5 matching bases. Between the trimmed V and J ends, which lost 3 bases and 4 bases, there was a span of 17 bases. This CDR3 has 16 amino acids. Germline V gene data show CDR1 as SGDLS and CDR2 as YYNGEE. The CDR3 DNA sequence: TGTGCCAGCAGCGATACACAGGACCCTAATTACAATGAGCAGTTCTTC. Translation: CASSDTQDPNYNEQFF.

The rearrangement uses TRBV4-3 and TRBJ2-4; TRBD2 matches 11 bases. Germline loops: CDR1 LGHNA, CDR2 YSLEER. V shed 1 base, J shed 11 bases, and the junction held 4 bases outside the gene matches. The CDR3 is 14 residues long. This CDR3 reads CASSQGLAGGVQYF. CDR3 sequence (DNA): TGCGCCAGCAGCCAAGGTCTAGCGGGGGGAGTTCAGTACTTC.

The gene calls are TRBV5-1 and TRBJ2-1; TRBD2 might be the D (6 bases). The V and J ends lost 0 bases and 0 bases respectively, with 16 bases between them. Germline CDR1 and CDR2: SGHRS and YFSETQ. This CDR3 region has 18 residues. The CDR3 reads CASSLVTVDYSSYNEQFF. The DNA for the CDR3 is TGCGCCAGCAGCTTGGTTACTGTGGACTATAGCTCCTACAATGAGCAGTTCTTC.

This chain uses TRBV5-1 with TRBJ2-5, with D unresolved. The V gene's germline CDR1 is SGHRS and CDR2 YFSETQ. Trimming took 5 bases from V and 0 from J, leaving 11 bases between them. The CDR3 sequence is 14 residues long. DNA of the CDR3: TGCGCCAGCAGGTCAGACTTGTACCAAGAGACCCAGTACTTC. Translating gives CASRSDLYQETQYF.